A selection of T cell receptor beta chains follows, all from one sample in a study of OX40 agonist ivuxolimab in advanced cancers. The repertoire was sequenced with immunoSEQ multiplex PCR; TCRdb's copy has only in-frame clones and lacks some. This sample has nearly 50,000 clones, with 88% found just once. Sequenced here: CD4+ or CD8+ T cells sorted from blood, sampled in a trial of the OX40 agonist ivuxolimab. The origin of the receptors is an adult with an advanced solid tumor such as melanoma, head and neck, liver or kidney cancer. Both conserved end residues are part of each CDR3. D genes are given only for firm matches. A clone size is listed for some rows: how often the clone was seen (once, few, many), or a class if it is expanded.

clone size	V gene	J gene	D gene	CDR3 DNA	CDR3 protein
medium-sized	TRBV4-1	TRBJ2-1	TRBD2	TGCGCCAGCAGCCAAGTCATGATAGCGGGACCGGTACGAGATGAGCAGTTCTTC	CASSQVMIAGPVRDEQFF
-	TRBV30	TRBJ2-5	-	TGTGCCTGGAGTGAAGCCGAATTTGGGGCCCAGTACTTC	CAWSEAEFGAQYF
-	TRBV11-3	TRBJ2-1	-	TGTGCCAGCAGCCTGACTTATTTAAGTGAGCAGTTCTTC	CASSLTYLSEQFF
-	TRBV19	TRBJ1-5	-	TGTGCCAGTAGTATACGGGACAATCAGCCCCAGCATTTT	CASSIRDNQPQHF
few	TRBV5-1	TRBJ1-1	TRBD1	TGCGCCAGCAGCTTGTCCTCCGACAGGGGAGCTTTCTTT	CASSLSSDRGAFF
-	TRBV7-2	TRBJ1-1	-	TGTGCCAGCAGCCCTCAGACAGGTTACACTGAAGCTTTCTTT	CASSPQTGYTEAFF
-	TRBV5-1	TRBJ1-4	-	TGCGCCAGCAGCCCGGGGTTGCAGACAACTAATGAAAAACTGTTTTTT	CASSPGLQTTNEKLFF
once	TRBV4-1	TRBJ1-5	TRBD1	TGCGCCAGCAGCCACGCGGACAGGGTGTTCAGCAATCAGCCCCAGCATTTT	CASSHADRVFSNQPQHF
few	TRBV20-1	TRBJ1-1	-	TGCACCGTCGGGGATATCGCTGAAGCTTTCTTT	CTVGDIAEAFF
-	TRBV13	TRBJ2-1	-	TGTGCCAGCAGCCCCCGGGACAACCCCTACAATGAGCAGTTCTTC	CASSPRDNPYNEQFF
-	TRBV10-3	TRBJ2-7	TRBD2	TGTGCCATCAGTGGTAGCGGGACCGAGCAGTACTTC	CAISGSGTEQYF
-	TRBV5-1	TRBJ2-7	-	TGCGCCAGCAGCCCGACATTTAAAGACAAGCAGTACTTC	CASSPTFKDKQYF